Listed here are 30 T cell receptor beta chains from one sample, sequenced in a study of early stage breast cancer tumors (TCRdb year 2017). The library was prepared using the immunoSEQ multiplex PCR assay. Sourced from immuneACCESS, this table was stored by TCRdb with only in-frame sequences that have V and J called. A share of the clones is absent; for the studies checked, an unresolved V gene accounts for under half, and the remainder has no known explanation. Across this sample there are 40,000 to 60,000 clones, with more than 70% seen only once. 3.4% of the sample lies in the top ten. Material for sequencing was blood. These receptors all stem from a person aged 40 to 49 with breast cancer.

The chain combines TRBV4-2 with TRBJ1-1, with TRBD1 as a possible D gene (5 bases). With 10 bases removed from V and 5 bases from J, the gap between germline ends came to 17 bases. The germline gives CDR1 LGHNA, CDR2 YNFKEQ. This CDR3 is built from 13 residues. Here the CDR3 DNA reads TGTGCCACCTTGGGAGGGACGAGGACTGAAGCTTTCTTT. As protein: CATLGGTRTEAFF.

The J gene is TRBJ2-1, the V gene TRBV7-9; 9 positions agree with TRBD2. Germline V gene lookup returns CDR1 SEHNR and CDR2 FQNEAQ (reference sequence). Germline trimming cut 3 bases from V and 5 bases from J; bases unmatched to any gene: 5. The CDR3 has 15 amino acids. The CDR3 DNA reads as TGTGCCAGCAGCTTTATGCGGGAGGGACACAATGAGCAGTTCTTC. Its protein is CASSFMREGHNEQFF.

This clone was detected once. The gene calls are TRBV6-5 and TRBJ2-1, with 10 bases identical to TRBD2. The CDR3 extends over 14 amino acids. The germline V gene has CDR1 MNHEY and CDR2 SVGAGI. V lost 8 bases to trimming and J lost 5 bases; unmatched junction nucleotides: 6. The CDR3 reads CASYSGRLDNEQFF. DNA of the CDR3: TGTGCCAGCTATAGCGGGAGGCTAGACAATGAGCAGTTCTTC.

This CDR3 is CASSPEALQETQYF. The CDR3, as DNA: TGTGCCAGCAGCCCTGAGGCCCTCCAAGAGACCCAGTACTTC. J is TRBJ2-5 and V is TRBV7-9; D is unclear. Germline V gene sequence: CDR1 SEHNR, CDR2 FQNEAQ (reference sequence). The V and J ends lost 5 bases and 1 base respectively, with 11 bases between them. The length of the CDR3 is 14 residues. The whole variable domain, filled in from reference TRBV7-9 and TRBJ2-5, reads DTGVSQNPRHKITKRGQNVTFRCDPISEHNRLYWYRQTLGQGPEFLTYFQNEAQLEKSRLLSDRFSAERPKGSFSTLEIQRTEQGDSAMYLCASSPEALQETQYFGPGTRLLVL.

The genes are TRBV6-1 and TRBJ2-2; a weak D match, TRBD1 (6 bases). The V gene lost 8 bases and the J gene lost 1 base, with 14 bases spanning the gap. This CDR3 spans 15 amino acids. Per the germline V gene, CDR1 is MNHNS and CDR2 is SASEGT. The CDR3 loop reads CASFRGQWNTGELFF. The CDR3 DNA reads TGTGCCAGCTTTCGTGGACAGTGGAACACCGGGGAGCTGTTTTTT.

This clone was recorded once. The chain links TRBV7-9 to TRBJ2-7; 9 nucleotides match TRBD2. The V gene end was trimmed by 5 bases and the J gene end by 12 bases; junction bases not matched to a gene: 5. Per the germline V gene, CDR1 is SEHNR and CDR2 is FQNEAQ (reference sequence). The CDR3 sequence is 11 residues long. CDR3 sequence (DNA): TGTGCCAGCAGCACCGGGACTAGCATGTACTTC. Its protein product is CASSTGTSMYF.

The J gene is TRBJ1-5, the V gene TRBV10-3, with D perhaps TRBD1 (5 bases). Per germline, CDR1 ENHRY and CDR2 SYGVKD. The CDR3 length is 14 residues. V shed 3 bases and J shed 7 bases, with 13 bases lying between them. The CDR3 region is CAISEGQGNQPQHF. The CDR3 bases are TGTGCCATCAGTGAAGGCCAGGGTAACCAGCCCCAGCATTTT.

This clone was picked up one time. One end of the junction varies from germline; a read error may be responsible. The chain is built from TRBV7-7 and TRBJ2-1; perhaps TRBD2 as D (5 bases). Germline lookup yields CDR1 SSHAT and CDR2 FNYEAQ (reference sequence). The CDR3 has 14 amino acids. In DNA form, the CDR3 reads TGTGCTAGCAGCTTCGGTGGGAGTCGCGATGAGCAGTTCTTC. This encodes CASSFGGSRDEQFF.

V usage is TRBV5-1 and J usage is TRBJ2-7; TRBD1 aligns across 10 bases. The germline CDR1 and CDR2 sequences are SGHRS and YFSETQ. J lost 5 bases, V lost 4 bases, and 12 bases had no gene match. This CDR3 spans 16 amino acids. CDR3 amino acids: CASSRTGTGADNEQYF. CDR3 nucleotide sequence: TGCGCCAGCAGCAGGACCGGGACAGGGGCAGACAACGAGCAGTACTTC.

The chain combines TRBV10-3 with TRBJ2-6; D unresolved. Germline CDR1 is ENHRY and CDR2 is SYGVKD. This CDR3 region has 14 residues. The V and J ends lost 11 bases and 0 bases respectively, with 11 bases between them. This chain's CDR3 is CASNLGSGANVLTF. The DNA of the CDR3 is TGTGCCTCTAACCTGGGCTCTGGGGCCAACGTCCTGACTTTC.

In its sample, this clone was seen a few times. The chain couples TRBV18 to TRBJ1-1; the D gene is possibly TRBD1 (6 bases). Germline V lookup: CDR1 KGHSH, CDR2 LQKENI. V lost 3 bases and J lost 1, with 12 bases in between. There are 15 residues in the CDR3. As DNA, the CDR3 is TGTGCCAGCTCACCTAGGACAGTCCAGAACACTGAAGCTTTCTTT. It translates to CASSPRTVQNTEAFF.

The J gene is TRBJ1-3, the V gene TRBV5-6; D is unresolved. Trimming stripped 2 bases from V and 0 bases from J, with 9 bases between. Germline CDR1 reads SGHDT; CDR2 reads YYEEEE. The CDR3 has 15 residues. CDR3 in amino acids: CASSLFYTSGNTIYF. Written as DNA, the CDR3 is TGTGCCAGCAGCTTATTCTATACCTCTGGAAACACCATATATTTT.

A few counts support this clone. The CDR3 bases are TGTGCCTGGAGTATCTCCAATGAGCAGTTCTTC. The encoded protein is CAWSISNEQFF. This chain joins TRBV30 and TRBJ2-1; D not certain. The CDR3 has 11 amino acids. V was pared by 2 bases and J by 6 bases, with 5 bases between. Germline lookup yields CDR1 GTSNPN and CDR2 SVGIG (reference sequence).

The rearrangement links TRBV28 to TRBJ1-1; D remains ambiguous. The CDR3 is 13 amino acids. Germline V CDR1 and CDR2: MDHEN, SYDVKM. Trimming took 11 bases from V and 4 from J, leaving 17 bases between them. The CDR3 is CAAIPGGSTEAFF. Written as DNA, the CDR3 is TGTGCCGCTATCCCGGGAGGGAGCACTGAAGCTTTCTTT.

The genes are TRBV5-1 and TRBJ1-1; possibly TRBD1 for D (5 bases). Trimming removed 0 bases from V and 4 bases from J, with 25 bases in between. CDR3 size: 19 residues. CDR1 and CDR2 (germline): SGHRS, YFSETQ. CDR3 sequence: CASSLGTQGTLMWFTEAFF. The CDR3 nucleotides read TGCGCCAGCAGCTTGGGAACTCAGGGAACATTAATGTGGTTCACTGAAGCTTTCTTT. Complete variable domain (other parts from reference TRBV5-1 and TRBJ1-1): KAGVTQTPRYLIKTRGQQVTLSCSPISGHRSVSWYQQTPGQGLQFLFEYFSETQRNKGNFPGRFSGRQFSNSRSEMNVSTLELGDSALYLCASSLGTQGTLMWFTEAFFGQGTRLTVV.

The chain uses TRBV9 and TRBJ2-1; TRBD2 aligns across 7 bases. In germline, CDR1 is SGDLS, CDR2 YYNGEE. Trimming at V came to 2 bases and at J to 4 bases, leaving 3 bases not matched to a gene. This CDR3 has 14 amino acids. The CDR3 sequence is CASSVGGGYNEQFF. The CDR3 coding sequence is TGTGCCAGCAGCGTGGGGGGGGGATACAATGAGCAGTTCTTC.

The CDR3 protein is CASSPSQWGGEQYF. CDR3 DNA: TGTGCCAGCTCACCCTCCCAGTGGGGGGGCGAGCAGTACTTC. The chain has TRBV18 and TRBJ2-7; TRBD2 matches at 7 bases. Germline lookup yields CDR1 KGHSH and CDR2 LQKENI. CDR3 size: 14 residues. V trimming: 3 bases; J trimming: 6 bases; junction bases outside the gene matches: 8.

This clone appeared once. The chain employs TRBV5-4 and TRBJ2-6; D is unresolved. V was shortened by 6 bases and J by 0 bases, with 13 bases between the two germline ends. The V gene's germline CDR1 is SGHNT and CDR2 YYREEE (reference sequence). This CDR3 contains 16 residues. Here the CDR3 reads CASNFDTASGANVLTF. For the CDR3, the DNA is TGTGCCAGCAACTTTGATACGGCCTCTGGGGCCAACGTCCTGACTTTC.

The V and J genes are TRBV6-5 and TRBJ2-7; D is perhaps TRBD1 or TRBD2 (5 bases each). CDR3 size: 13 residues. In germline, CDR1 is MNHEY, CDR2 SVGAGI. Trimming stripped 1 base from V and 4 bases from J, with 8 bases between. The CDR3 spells CASSYLGEYEQYF. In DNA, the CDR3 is TGTGCCAGCAGTTACTTGGGGGAATACGAGCAGTACTTC.

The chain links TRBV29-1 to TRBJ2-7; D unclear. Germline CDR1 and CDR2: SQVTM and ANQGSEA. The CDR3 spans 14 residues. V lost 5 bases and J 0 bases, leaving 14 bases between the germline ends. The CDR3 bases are TGCAGCGTTATCGGTCCGGAGAGCTCCTACGAGCAGTACTTC. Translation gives CSVIGPESSYEQYF.

The CDR3 protein is CASRVSDTQYF. CDR3 bases: TGTGCCAGCAGGGTGTCGGATACGCAGTATTTT. The chain is built from TRBV6-6 and TRBJ2-3; no definite D call. The CDR3 is made up of 11 amino acids. Trimming removed 6 bases at V and 6 bases at J, with 7 bases between. Germline V lookup: CDR1 MNHNY, CDR2 SVGAGI (reference sequence).

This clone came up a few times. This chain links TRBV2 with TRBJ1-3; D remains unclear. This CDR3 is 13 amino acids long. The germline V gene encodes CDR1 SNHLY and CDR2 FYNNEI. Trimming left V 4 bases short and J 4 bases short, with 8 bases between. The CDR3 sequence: CASSATSGNTIYF. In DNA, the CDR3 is TGTGCCAGCAGTGCAACATCCGGAAACACCATATATTTT.

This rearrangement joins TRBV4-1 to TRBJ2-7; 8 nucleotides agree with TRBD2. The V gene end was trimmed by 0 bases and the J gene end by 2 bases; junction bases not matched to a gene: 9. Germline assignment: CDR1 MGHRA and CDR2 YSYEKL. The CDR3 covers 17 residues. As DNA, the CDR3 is TGCGCCAGCAGCCAAGATATGGAGCGGGAGATTACCTACGAGCAGTACTTC. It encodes CASSQDMEREITYEQYF.

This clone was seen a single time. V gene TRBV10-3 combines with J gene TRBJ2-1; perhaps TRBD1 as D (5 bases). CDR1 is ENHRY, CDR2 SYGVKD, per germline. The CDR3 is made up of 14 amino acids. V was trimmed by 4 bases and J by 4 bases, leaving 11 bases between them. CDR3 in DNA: TGTGCCATCAGTGGGGAAACAGGTTACAATGAGCAGTTCTTC. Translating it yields CAISGETGYNEQFF.

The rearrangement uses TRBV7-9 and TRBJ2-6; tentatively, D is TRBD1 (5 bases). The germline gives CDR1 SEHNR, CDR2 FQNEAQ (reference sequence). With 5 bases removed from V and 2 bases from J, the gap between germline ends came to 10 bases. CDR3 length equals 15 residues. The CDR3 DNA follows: TGTGCCAGCAGCATTACAGGTGCTGGGGCCAACGTCCTGACTTTC. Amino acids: CASSITGAGANVLTF.

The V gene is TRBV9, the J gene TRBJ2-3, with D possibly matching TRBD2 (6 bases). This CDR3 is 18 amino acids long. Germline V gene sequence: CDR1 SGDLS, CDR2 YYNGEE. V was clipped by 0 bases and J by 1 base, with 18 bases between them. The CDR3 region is CASSVVGERAIGTDTQYF. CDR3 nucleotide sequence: TGTGCCAGCAGCGTAGTAGGGGAGCGGGCCATTGGCACAGATACGCAGTATTTT.

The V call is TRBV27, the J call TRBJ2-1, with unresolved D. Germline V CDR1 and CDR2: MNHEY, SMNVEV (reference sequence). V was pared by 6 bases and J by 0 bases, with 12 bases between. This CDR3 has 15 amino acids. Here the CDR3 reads CASSFESSSYNEQFF. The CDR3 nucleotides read TGTGCCAGCAGCTTCGAGAGCTCCTCCTACAATGAGCAGTTCTTC.

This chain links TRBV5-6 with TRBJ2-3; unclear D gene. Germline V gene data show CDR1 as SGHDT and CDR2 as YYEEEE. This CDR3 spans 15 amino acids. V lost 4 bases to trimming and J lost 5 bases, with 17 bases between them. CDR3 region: CASSPRLRVRDTQYF. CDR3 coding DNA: TGTGCCAGCAGCCCGAGGTTAAGGGTGAGAGATACGCAGTATTTT.

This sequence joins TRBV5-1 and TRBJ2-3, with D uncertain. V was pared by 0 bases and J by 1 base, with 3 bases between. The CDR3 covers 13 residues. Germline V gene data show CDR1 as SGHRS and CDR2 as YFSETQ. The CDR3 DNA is TGCGCCAGCAGCTTGGCAGGCACAGATACGCAGTATTTT. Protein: CASSLAGTDTQYF.

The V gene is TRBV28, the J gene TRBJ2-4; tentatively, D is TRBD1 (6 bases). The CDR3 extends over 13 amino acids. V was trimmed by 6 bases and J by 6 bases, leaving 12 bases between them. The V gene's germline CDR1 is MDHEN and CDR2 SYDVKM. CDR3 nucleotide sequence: TGTGCCAGCAGCCCAGGGGACGTAAACATTCAGTACTTC. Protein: CASSPGDVNIQYF.